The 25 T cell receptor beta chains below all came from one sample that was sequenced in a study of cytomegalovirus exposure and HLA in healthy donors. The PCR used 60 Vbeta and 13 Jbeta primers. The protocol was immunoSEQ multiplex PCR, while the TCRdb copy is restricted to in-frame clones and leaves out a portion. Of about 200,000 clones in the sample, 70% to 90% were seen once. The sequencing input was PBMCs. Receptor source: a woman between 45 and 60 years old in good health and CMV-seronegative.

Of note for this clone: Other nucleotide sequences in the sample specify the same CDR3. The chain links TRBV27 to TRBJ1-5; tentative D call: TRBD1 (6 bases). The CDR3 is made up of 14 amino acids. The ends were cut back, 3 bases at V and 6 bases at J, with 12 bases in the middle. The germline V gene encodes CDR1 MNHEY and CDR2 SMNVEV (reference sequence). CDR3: CASSLGQGVQPQHF. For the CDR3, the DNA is TGTGCCAGCAGTTTGGGACAAGGAGTTCAGCCCCAGCATTTT.

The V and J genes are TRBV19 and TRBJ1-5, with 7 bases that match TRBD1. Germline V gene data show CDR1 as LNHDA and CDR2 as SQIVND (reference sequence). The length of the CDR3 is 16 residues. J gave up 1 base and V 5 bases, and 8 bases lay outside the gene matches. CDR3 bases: TGTGCCAGTAGTTTCAGACAGGGTAGGAGCAATCAGCCCCAGCATTTT. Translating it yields CASSFRQGRSNQPQHF.

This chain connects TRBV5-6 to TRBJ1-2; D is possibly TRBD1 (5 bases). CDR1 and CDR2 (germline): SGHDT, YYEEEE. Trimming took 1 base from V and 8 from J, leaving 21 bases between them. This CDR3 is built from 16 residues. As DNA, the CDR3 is TGTGCCAGCAGCTTGACCGACAGCTCCTCTATTCGAGGCTACACCTTC. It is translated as CASSLTDSSSIRGYTF.

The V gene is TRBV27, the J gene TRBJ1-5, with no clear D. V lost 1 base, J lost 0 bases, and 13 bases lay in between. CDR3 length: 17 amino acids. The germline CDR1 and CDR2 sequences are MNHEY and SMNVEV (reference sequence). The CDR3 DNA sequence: TGTGCCAGCAGTTTATTCTCGTCGGGAAATAGCAATCAGCCCCAGCATTTT. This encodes CASSLFSSGNSNQPQHF.

CDR3 DNA: TGCGCCAGCAGCCCAGGGGTTTCCTCCTACAATGAGCAGTTCTTC. This gives the protein CASSPGVSSYNEQFF. The chain links TRBV5-1 to TRBJ2-1, with D perhaps TRBD1 (6 bases). Trimming stripped 4 bases from V and 0 bases from J, with 11 bases between. CDR1 is SGHRS, CDR2 YFSETQ, per germline. The CDR3 is 15 residues long. The full variable domain, in which reference TRBV5-1 and TRBJ2-1 provide the parts outside the CDR3, is KAGVTQTPRYLIKTRGQQVTLSCSPISGHRSVSWYQQTPGQGLQFLFEYFSETQRNKGNFPGRFSGRQFSNSRSEMNVSTLELGDSALYLCASSPGVSSYNEQFFGPGTRLTVL.

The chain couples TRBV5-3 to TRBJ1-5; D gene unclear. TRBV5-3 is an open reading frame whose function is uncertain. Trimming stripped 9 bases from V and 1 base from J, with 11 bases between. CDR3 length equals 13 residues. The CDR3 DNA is TGTGCCACGATTAACACAAGCAATCAGCCCCAGCATTTT. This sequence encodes CATINTSNQPQHF.

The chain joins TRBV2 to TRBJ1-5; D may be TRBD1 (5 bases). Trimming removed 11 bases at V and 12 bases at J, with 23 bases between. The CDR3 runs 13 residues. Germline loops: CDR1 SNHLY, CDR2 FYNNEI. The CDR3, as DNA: TGTGCCTCGTCCCCTACCAGGGATGGGATCCAGCATTTT. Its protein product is CASSPTRDGIQHF.

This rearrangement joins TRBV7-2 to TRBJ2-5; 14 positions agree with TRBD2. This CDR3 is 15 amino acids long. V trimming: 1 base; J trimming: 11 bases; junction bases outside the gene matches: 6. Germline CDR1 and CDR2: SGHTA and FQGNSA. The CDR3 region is CASSLGLAGGQAQYF. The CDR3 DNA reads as TGTGCCAGCAGCTTAGGACTAGCGGGAGGGCAGGCGCAGTACTTC.

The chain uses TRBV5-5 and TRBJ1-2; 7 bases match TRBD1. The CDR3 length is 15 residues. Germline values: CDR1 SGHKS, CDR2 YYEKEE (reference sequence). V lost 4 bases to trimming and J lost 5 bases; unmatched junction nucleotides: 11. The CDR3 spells CASSPEGTVLYGYTF. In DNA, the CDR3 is TGTGCCAGCAGCCCGGAAGGGACAGTCCTTTATGGCTACACCTTC.

Here the CDR3 reads CASSGEQGRDQPQHF. As DNA, the CDR3 is TGTGCCAGCAGCGGTGAACAGGGGAGAGATCAGCCCCAGCATTTT. The chain employs TRBV6-5 and TRBJ1-5; 7 bases fit TRBD1. Germline CDR1 MNHEY, CDR2 SVGAGI. The CDR3 runs to 15 residues. V trimming: 6 bases; J trimming: 5 bases; junction bases outside the gene matches: 10.

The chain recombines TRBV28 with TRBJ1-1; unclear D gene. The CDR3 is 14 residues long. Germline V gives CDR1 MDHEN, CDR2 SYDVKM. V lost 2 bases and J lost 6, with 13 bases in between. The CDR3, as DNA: TGTGCCAGCAGTTTAGCTAATGTCAGGCCTGAAGCTTTCTTT. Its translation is CASSLANVRPEAFF. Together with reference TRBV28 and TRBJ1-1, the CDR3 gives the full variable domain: DVKVTQSSRYLVKRTGEKVFLECVQDMDHENMFWYRQDPGLGLRLIYFSYDVKMKEKGDIPEGYSVSREKKERFSLILESASTNQTSMYLCASSLANVRPEAFFGQGTRLTVV.

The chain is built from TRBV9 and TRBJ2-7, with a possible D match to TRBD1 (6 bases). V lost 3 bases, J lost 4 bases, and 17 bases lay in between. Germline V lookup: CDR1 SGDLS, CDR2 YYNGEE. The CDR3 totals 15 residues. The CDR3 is CASSANRDKLYEQYF. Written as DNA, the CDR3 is TGTGCCAGCAGCGCAAACCGGGACAAGCTGTACGAGCAGTACTTC.

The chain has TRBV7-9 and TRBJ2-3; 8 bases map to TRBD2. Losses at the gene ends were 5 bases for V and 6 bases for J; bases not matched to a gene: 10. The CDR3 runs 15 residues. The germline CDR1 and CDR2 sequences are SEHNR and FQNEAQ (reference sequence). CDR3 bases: TGTGCCAGCAGCGGCGGGGGGTTAGAACACGATACGCAGTATTTT. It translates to CASSGGGLEHDTQYF.

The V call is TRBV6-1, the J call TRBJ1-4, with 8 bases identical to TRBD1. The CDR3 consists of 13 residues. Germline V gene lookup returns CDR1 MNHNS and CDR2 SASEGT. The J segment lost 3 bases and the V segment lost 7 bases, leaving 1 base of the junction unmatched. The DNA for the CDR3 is TGTGCCAGCAAGGACAGGGCTAATGAAAAACTGTTTTTT. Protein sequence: CASKDRANEKLFF.

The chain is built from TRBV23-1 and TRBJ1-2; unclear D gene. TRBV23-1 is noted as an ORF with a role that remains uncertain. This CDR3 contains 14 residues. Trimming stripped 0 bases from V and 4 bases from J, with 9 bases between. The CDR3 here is CASSQSVGAYGYTF. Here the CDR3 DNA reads TGCGCCAGCAGTCAATCGGTGGGCGCCTATGGCTACACCTTC.

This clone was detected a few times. The CDR3 sequence is CATHDPSRGEQYF. The CDR3 nucleotides read TGTGCTACCCACGACCCATCACGGGGCGAGCAGTACTTC. The chain joins TRBV6-1 to TRBJ2-7, with a tentative D call TRBD2 (5 bases). CDR3 size: 13 residues. Per the germline V gene, CDR1 is MNHNS and CDR2 is SASEGT.

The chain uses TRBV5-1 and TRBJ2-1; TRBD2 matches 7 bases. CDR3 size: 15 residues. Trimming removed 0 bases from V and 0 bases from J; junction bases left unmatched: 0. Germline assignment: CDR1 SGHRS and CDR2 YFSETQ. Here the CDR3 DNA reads TGCGCCAGCAGCTTGGGGGAGGGCTCCTACAATGAGCAGTTCTTC. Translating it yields CASSLGEGSYNEQFF.

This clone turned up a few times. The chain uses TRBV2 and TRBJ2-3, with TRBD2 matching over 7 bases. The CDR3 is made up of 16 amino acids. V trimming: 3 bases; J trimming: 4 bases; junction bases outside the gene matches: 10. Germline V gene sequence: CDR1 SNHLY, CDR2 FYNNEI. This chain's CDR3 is CASSDRAGVGPDTQYF. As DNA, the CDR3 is TGTGCCAGCAGTGATAGGGCGGGAGTGGGCCCAGATACGCAGTATTTT.

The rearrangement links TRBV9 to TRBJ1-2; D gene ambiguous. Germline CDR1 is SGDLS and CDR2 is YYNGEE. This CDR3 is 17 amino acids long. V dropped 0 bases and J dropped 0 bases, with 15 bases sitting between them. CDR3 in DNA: TGTGCCAGCAGCGTAGTAGCAGCCGCCGGAGCTAACTATGGCTACACCTTC. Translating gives CASSVVAAAGANYGYTF. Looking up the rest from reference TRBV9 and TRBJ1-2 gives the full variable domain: DSGVTQTPKHLITATGQRVTLRCSPRSGDLSVYWYQQSLDQGLQFLIQYYNGEERAKGNILERFSAQQFPDLHSELNLSSLELGDSALYFCASSVVAAAGANYGYTFGSGTRLTVV.

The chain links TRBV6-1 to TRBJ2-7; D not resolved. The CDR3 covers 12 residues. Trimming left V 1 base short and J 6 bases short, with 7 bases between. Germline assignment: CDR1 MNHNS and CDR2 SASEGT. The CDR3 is CASSEEQSEQYF. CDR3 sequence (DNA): TGTGCCAGCAGTGAAGAGCAAAGCGAGCAGTACTTC.

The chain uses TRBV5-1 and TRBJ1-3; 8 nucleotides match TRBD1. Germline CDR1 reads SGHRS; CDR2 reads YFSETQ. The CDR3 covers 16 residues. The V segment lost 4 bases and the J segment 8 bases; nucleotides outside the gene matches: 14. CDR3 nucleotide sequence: TGCGCCAGCAGCCCTTGGACAGGGCAGGTCGTTGACACCATATATTTT. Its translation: CASSPWTGQVVDTIYF.

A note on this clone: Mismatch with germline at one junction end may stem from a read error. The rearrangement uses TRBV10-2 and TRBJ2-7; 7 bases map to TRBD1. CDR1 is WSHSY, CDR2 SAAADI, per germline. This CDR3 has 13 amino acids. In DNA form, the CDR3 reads TGCGCCAGCAGGTACCGGGACAGCTCTCAGGCGGACTTC. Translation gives CASRYRDSSQADF.

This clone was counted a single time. CDR3 amino acids: CAWTGIVNTEAFF. The CDR3 DNA sequence: TGTGCCTGGACAGGGATTGTGAACACTGAAGCTTTCTTT. The V gene is TRBV30, the J gene TRBJ1-1; a possible D gene is TRBD1 (5 bases). There are 13 residues in the CDR3. The germline V gene has CDR1 GTSNPN and CDR2 SVGIG (reference sequence). Trimming took 4 bases from V and 0 from J, leaving 9 bases between them.

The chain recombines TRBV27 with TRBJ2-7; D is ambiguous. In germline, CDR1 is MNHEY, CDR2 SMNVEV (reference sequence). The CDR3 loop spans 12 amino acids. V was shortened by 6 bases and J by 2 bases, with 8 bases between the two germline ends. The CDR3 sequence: CASRNRAYEQYF. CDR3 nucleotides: TGTGCCAGCAGAAACAGAGCCTACGAGCAGTACTTC.

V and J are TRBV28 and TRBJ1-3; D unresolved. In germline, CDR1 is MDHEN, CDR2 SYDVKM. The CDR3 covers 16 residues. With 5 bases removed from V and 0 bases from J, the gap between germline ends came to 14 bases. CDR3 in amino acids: CASSPSTEPSGNTIYF. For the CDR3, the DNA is TGTGCCAGCAGTCCCTCCACAGAACCCTCTGGAAACACCATATATTTT.